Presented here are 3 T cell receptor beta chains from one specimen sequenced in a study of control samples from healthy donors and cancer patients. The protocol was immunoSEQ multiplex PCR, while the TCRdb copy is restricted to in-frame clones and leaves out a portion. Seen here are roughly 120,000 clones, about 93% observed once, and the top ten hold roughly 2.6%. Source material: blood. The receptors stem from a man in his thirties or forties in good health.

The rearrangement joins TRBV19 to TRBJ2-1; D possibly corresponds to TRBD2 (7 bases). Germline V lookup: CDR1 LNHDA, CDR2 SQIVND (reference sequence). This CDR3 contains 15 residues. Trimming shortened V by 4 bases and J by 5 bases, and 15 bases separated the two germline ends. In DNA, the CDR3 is TGTGCCAGTAGTAGAGTCAGGGGAGGGGACAATGAGCAGTTCTTC. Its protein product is CASSRVRGGDNEQFF.

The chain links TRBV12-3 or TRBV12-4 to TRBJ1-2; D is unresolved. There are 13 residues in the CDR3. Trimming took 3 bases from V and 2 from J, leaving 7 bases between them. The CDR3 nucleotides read TGTGCCAGCAGTTTGTTCCGGAACTATGGCTACACCTTC. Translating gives CASSLFRNYGYTF.

The CDR3 is CASSEGWRGPGGKLFF. The CDR3 coding sequence is TGTGCCAGCAGTGAGGGTTGGAGGGGCCCCGGTGGAAAACTGTTTTTT. The J gene is TRBJ1-4, the V gene TRBV6-1; weak D call: TRBD1 (5 bases). Germline CDR1 MNHNS, CDR2 SASEGT. Trimming pared 3 bases from V and 10 bases from J, leaving 21 bases between. The CDR3 runs 16 residues.